This T cell receptor (beta chain) was identified during a study of blood T cell repertoires in COVID-19. About the study: Donors in the United States, Italy and Spain gave samples during acute or convalescent COVID-19.

TCRdb's table, derived via immunoSEQ multiplex PCR, lists solely in-frame clones and lacks some. The sample holds a few hundred thousand clones, about 89% seen once. V was trimmed by 4 bases and J by 3 bases, leaving 16 bases between them. CDR3 length: 15 residues. Germline V gives CDR1 MNHEY, CDR2 SMNVEV (reference sequence). Sample: peripheral blood. This sequence joins TRBV27 and TRBJ2-7, with a tentative D call TRBD1 (6 bases). This sequence was found in a woman aged 55-75 years with acute or convalescent COVID-19. CDR3 amino acids: CASSWGQQGFYEQYF. CDR3 DNA: TGTGCCAGCAGTTGGGGCCAACAGGGATTCTACGAGCAGTACTTC.